The T cell receptor (beta chain) described here comes from a study of T cell responses to AZD1222 COVID-19 vaccine. The CDR3 length is 15 residues. CDR1 is SGDLS, CDR2 YYNGEE, per germline. V was pared by 0 bases and J by 2 bases, with 11 bases between. Profiled with immunoSEQ multiplex PCR; TCRdb holds only in-frame clones, not every one. The sample yields 120,000 or so clones, about 85% seen once. V usage is TRBV9 and J usage is TRBJ1-1; perhaps TRBD1 as D (5 bases). Sequenced material: peripheral blood, taken on day 0 of AZD1222 vaccination. The sequence was obtained from an adult in good health. The DNA of the CDR3 is TGTGCCAGCAGCGTAGTTACAGGCCGTAACACTGAAGCTTTCTTT. Translated, it gives CASSVVTGRNTEAFF.